The following is a T cell receptor beta chain sequence with its context. The CDR3 sequence is 12 residues long. Germline V gives CDR1 LGHDT, CDR2 YNNKEL (reference sequence). Trimming took 5 bases from V and 13 from J; bases not matched to a gene: 6. Each CDR3 protein is one row after TCRdb ran MiXCR on the RT-PCR reads. Seen here are around 700,000 distinct CDR3 sequences, about 14% observed once, and the top ten hold about 3.6%. Sequencing input: memory CD4+ T cells from blood. This clonotype originated in a female donor in good health, serving as a healthy control. The chain joins TRBV3-1 to TRBJ2-1; 9 nucleotides align to TRBD2. The CDR3 sequence: CASSFSGSSQFF. Written as DNA, the CDR3 is TGTGCCAGCAGCTTTAGCGGGAGCTCTCAGTTCTTC.